This TCR beta chain derives from a study of human T cells and chemical hapten exposure. Findings of the study overall: Donors had alopecia, so their immune response may differ from healthy people's.

The time point is: pre-sensitization, week 0. Treatment given: therapeutic diphenylcyclopropenone sensitization with weekly scalp DPC. The study extracted total RNA from unfractionated whole blood. Germline V gene lookup returns CDR1 LNHDA and CDR2 SQIVND (reference sequence). Trimming cost V 3 bases and J 2 bases, with 7 bases left between them. CDR3 length: 13 amino acids. MiXCR was run by TCRdb on the RACE reads, yielding one entry per CDR3 protein. The sample shows about 34,000 distinct CDR3 sequences, under 13% of them seen only once. This clonotype was observed a few times. Its antigen is as yet unknown.

This receptor was obtained from a man aged 50 to 60 with alopecia areata. Some clones in this sample may be carry-over from other donors' samples. The chain couples TRBV19 to TRBJ2-5, with D unclear. This sample comprised whole blood, obtained in connection with sensitization to the hapten diphenylcyclopropenone (DPC). CDR3 in DNA: TGTGCCAGTAGTATTCAACTACAAGAGACCCAGTACTTC. It is translated as CASSIQLQETQYF. Variable domain in full (rest from reference TRBV19 and TRBJ2-5): DGGITQSPKYLFRKEGQNVTLSCEQNLNHDAMYWYRQDPGQGLRLIYYSQIVNDFQKGDIAEGYSVSREKKESFPLTVTSAQKNPTAFYLCASSIQLQETQYFGPGTRLLVL.